This TCR beta chain was documented in a study of T-cell memory formation after mild COVID-19. Study overall: TCR clusters showed largely donor specificity.

V dropped 2 bases and J dropped 2 bases, with 10 bases sitting between them. The germline V gene has CDR1 GTSNPN and CDR2 SVGIG (reference sequence). This CDR3 is built from 13 residues. In this sample, this clonotype turned up many times. Its antigen is unknown. Study conclusions and caveats: Still unconfirmed is whether the second-wave clones peaking on day 37 recognized SARS-CoV-2. Clones contracting day 15 to 85 were balanced CD4/CD8; later expanders leaned CD4+.

Employing constant-segment primers, 5'RACE generated TCR alpha and TCR beta cDNA libraries bearing sample barcodes and UMIs. TCRdb redid the calling of the 5' RACE reads with MiXCR, one entry per CDR3 protein. The sample includes over 120,000 distinct CDR3 sequences, 6% to 7% seen only once; the top ten take more than 2%. The TCR originated in an adult woman who had mild COVID-19 (a few samples of this study predate the infection). Cell type and time point are not known. The gene calls are TRBV30 and TRBJ2-7; D possibly uses TRBD1 or TRBD2 (5 bases each). The sample taken for sequencing was PBMCs or a T cell subset sorted from them (not recorded which). CDR3 sequence reads: CAWSRGVPYEQYF. CDR3 DNA sequence: TGTGCCTGGAGTCGAGGGGTACCCTACGAGCAGTACTTC.